The following is a T cell receptor beta chain sequence with its context. The antigen remains unidentified. PCR primers comprised 60 Vbeta and 13 Jbeta primers. Profiled with immunoSEQ multiplex PCR; TCRdb holds only in-frame clones, not every one. The sample yields around 100,000 clones, about 80% seen once. This sample stems from a study of cytomegalovirus exposure and HLA in healthy donors. General observations from the study: Later genetic work tied a missense DCLRE1C variant to beta-chain V and J trimming.

V lost 3 bases and J lost 0, with 9 bases in between. Germline V gene lookup returns CDR1 MDHEN and CDR2 SYDVKM. There are 14 residues in the CDR3. The sample taken for sequencing was PBMCs. This TCR was sampled from a woman in her late teens or twenties in good health and CMV-seropositive. The chain carries TRBV28 and TRBJ2-7, with D unclear. The CDR3 reads CASSFLTSSYEQYF. For the CDR3, the DNA is TGTGCCAGCAGTTTTCTTACTTCCTCCTACGAGCAGTACTTC.